These 25 T cell receptor beta chains originate from one sample sequenced in a study of breast tumors, draining lymph nodes, adjacent tissues. TCRdb reprocessed the multiplex PCR reads with MiXCR, giving one entry per CDR3 protein. The table includes about 140,000 distinct CDR3 sequences, approximately 20% detected once. Samples came from axillary lymph nodes draining the breast cancer. Specimen: axillary lymph node tissue. The source of these receptors is a female donor with breast cancer. Some clones in this sample may be carry-over from other donors' samples.

This clonotype occurred many times. The V call is TRBV20-1, the J call TRBJ2-2, with 15 bases fitting TRBD2. In germline, CDR1 is DFQATT, CDR2 SNEGSKA (reference sequence). This CDR3 contains 15 residues. Losses at the gene ends were 5 bases for V and 7 bases for J; bases not matched to a gene: 5. CDR3 protein: CSAPGLAGGDGELFF. The CDR3 nucleotides read TGCAGTGCTCCGGGACTAGCGGGAGGCGACGGGGAGCTGTTTTTT.

To note about this clonotype: Since a much larger clone is just one base distant, this may be a read error. The gene calls are TRBV13 and TRBJ2-2; tentative D call: TRBD2 (6 bases). This CDR3 region has 13 residues. The germline gives CDR1 PRHDT, CDR2 FYEKMQ (reference sequence). The chain's CDR3 is CASRGNPTGGLFF. The CDR3 coding sequence is TGTGCCAGCAGGGGGAATCCAACCGGGGGGCTGTTTTTT.

This clonotype was observed a handful of times. This chain links TRBV5-6 with TRBJ1-5; 12 bases are shared with TRBD1. The CDR3 runs 15 residues. Germline loops: CDR1 SGHDT, CDR2 YYEEEE. The V segment lost 4 bases and the J segment 9 bases; nucleotides outside the gene matches: 8. CDR3 sequence reads: CASSRGQGAPGPQHF. For the CDR3, the DNA is TGTGCCAGCAGCAGGGGACAGGGGGCCCCTGGGCCCCAGCATTTT.

The chain links TRBV7-2 to TRBJ2-1; a possible D gene is TRBD2 (6 bases). CDR1 is SGHTA and CDR2 is FQGNSA in the germline V gene. Trimming pared 7 bases from V and 8 bases from J, leaving 21 bases between. This CDR3 region has 15 residues. CDR3 DNA: TGTGCCAGCAAGAACTGGAGGGAAGGACCCTATGAGCAGTTCTTC. This sequence encodes CASKNWREGPYEQFF.

The chain couples TRBV7-9 to TRBJ2-1, with D perhaps TRBD2 (5 bases). This CDR3 region has 17 residues. Germline lookup yields CDR1 SEHNR and CDR2 FQNEAQ (reference sequence). V was pared by 4 bases and J by 1 base, with 17 bases between. CDR3 DNA sequence: TGTGCCAGCAGCTCCTGTTGTAGCCCGGGGTCCTACAATGAGCAGTTCTTC. Protein: CASSSCCSPGSYNEQFF.

This clonotype was seen ten or more times. A read error may account for a junction end that differs from germline. The gene calls are TRBV6-2 or TRBV6-3 and TRBJ2-7; weak D call: TRBD1 (6 bases). The CDR3 covers 16 residues. Germline values: CDR1 MNHEY, CDR2 SVGEGT. CDR3 protein: CASSYGWGRSPYEQYF. The CDR3 nucleotides read TGTGCCAGCAGTTACGGTTGGGGGCGATCCCCCTATGAGCAGTACTTC.

In regard to this clonotype: Given a much more abundant clone one base away, this may be a read error. The CDR3 loop is CGGTSGSGDEQFF. For the CDR3, the DNA is TGCGGTGGGACTAGCGGGAGTGGTGATGAGCAGTTCTTC. The gene calls are TRBV20-1 and TRBJ2-1; 14 bases align to TRBD2. The CDR3 length is 13 residues. From germline, CDR1 is DFQATT and CDR2 SNEGSKA (reference sequence).

As to this clonotype: A much bigger clone sits one base away, suggesting this may be a read error. The chain is built from TRBV4-1 and TRBJ2-3, with 10 positions matching TRBD2. CDR1 and CDR2 (germline): MGHRA, YSYEKL. The length of the CDR3 is 18 residues. The CDR3 DNA sequence: TGCGCCAGCGGCCAAGAAGTTCAGCTAGCGGGAGCCACAGATACGCAGTATTTT. This codes for CASGQEVQLAGATDTQYF.

The rearrangement joins TRBV6-2 or TRBV6-3 to TRBJ1-2, with D possibly matching TRBD1 (6 bases). Trimming left V 5 bases short and J 6 bases short, with 19 bases between. In germline, CDR1 is MNHEY, CDR2 SVGEGT. The CDR3 runs to 15 residues. The CDR3 nucleotides are TGTGCCAGCAGTAATCTCTCCAGGGGTGAGGATGGCTACACCTTC. Residues: CASSNLSRGEDGYTF.

In regard to this clonotype: A read error is possible here, since a much larger clone lies one base away. The CDR3 does not end in the conserved phenylalanine or tryptophan, so this is likely a read error. CDR3 sequence (DNA): TGCGCCAGCAGCCAGTGGGGGGTTAGCACAGATACGCAGTATTCT. Amino acid sequence: CASSQWGVSTDTQYS. This chain links TRBV4-3 with TRBJ2-3; maybe TRBD2 (6 bases). This CDR3 comprises 15 residues. Germline loops: CDR1 LGHNA, CDR2 YSLEER. Trimming shortened V by 3 bases and J by 0 bases, and 10 bases separated the two germline ends.

This clonotype was seen a few times. This chain uses TRBV18 with TRBJ2-1; TRBD1 matches at 11 bases. V lost 4 bases to trimming and J lost 6 bases; unmatched junction nucleotides: 5. Germline assignment: CDR1 KGHSH and CDR2 LQKENI. This CDR3 is 15 amino acids long. The CDR3 loop is CASSLGQGAGNEQFF. CDR3 nucleotides: TGTGCCAGCTCACTAGGACAGGGGGCGGGCAATGAGCAGTTCTTC.

This clonotype was detected only a few times. The gene calls are TRBV27 and TRBJ2-5; D unresolved. This CDR3 has 13 residues. The ends were cut back, 7 bases at V and 4 bases at J, with 13 bases in the middle. The germline V gene has CDR1 MNHEY and CDR2 SMNVEV (reference sequence). DNA for the CDR3: TGTGCCAGCATTACCCGGCGTGGAGAGACCCAGTACTTC. As protein: CASITRRGETQYF.

This clonotype is a singleton in its sample. The chain employs TRBV28 and TRBJ2-2, with 8 nucleotides matching TRBD2. This CDR3 has 15 residues. Germline V gene sequence: CDR1 MDHEN, CDR2 SYDVKM. After removal of 4 bases from V and 3 bases from J, the junction contained 4 bases not matched to a gene. CDR3 sequence: CASSSPGGHTGELFF. In nucleotides, the CDR3 is TGTGCCAGCAGTTCCCCGGGAGGGCACACCGGGGAGCTGTTTTTT.

This clonotype was found a few times. The chain links TRBV18 to TRBJ2-5, with D possibly being TRBD1 (6 bases). The germline V and J ends were trimmed by 3 bases and 5 bases, with 13 bases remaining between them. The CDR3 consists of 14 residues. From germline, CDR1 is KGHSH and CDR2 LQKENI. The CDR3 region has the DNA TGTGCCAGCTCACCGGGTGCAGGGGTTGAGACCCAGTACTTC. Protein: CASSPGAGVETQYF.

This clonotype was seen repeatedly, ten times or more. The chain joins TRBV4-3 to TRBJ1-5; no reliable D call. Germline CDR1 LGHNA, CDR2 YSLEER. Trimming removed 3 bases at V and 2 bases at J, with 11 bases between. The CDR3 totals 15 residues. The CDR3 protein is CASSQDLGGNQPQHF. The CDR3 DNA follows: TGCGCCAGCAGCCAGGACCTTGGCGGCAATCAGCCCCAGCATTTT.

This clonotype was counted many times. The V gene is TRBV20-1, the J gene TRBJ2-3, with 13 bases identical to TRBD2. The CDR3 covers 14 residues. In germline, CDR1 is DFQATT, CDR2 SNEGSKA (reference sequence). Germline trimming cut 6 bases from V and 4 bases from J; bases unmatched to any gene: 4. CDR3 sequence (DNA): TGCAGTGCCCAGACTAGCGGGGGGCCAGATACGCAGTATTTT. This gives the protein CSAQTSGGPDTQYF.

There are many counts of this clonotype. The chain couples TRBV7-2 to TRBJ2-3; TRBD1 matches 8 bases. Trimming took 3 bases from V and 1 from J; bases not matched to a gene: 6. The V gene's germline CDR1 is SGHTA and CDR2 FQGNSA. CDR3 size: 16 residues. As DNA, the CDR3 is TGTGCCAGCAGCTTGACAGGGGCCCCCGGCACAGATACGCAGTATTTT. Translated: CASSLTGAPGTDTQYF.

This clonotype was seen at least ten times. This chain joins TRBV27 and TRBJ2-1; 10 bases line up with TRBD2. Germline V gives CDR1 MNHEY, CDR2 SMNVEV (reference sequence). The CDR3 covers 17 residues. V gave up 3 bases and J gave up 7 bases; unmatched junction bases: 12. The CDR3 here is CASSLVFSGRARNEQFF. The CDR3 DNA is TGTGCCAGCAGTTTGGTTTTCAGCGGGAGGGCCAGGAATGAGCAGTTCTTC.

Points on this clonotype: A much larger clonotype is one base distant, so this may be a read error. The chain is built from TRBV6-1 and TRBJ2-7; 9 nucleotides agree with TRBD2. Germline V gene lookup returns CDR1 MNHNS and CDR2 SASEGT. The CDR3 has 14 amino acids. CDR3 in amino acids: CASRTSGLSCEQYF. CDR3 nucleotide sequence: TGTGCCAGCAGAACTAGCGGGTTATCCTGCGAGCAGTACTTC.

This clonotype was detected many times. The chain uses TRBV6-5 and TRBJ2-1; 8 bases map to TRBD2. Per germline, CDR1 MNHEY and CDR2 SVGAGI. Trimming removed 4 bases from V and 7 bases from J; junction bases left unmatched: 12. CDR3 length: 16 residues. The CDR3 DNA follows: TGTGCCAGCAGTTCCAGCGGGAGAATACGAAGGAATGAGCAGTTCTTC. Translation: CASSSSGRIRRNEQFF.

This clonotype was seen many times. The V gene is TRBV20-1, the J gene TRBJ2-7; possibly TRBD1 or TRBD2 for D (6 bases each). V dropped 2 bases and J dropped 5 bases, with 10 bases sitting between them. CDR1 and CDR2 from the germline V gene are DFQATT and SNEGSKA (reference sequence). The CDR3 spans 12 residues. CDR3 loop: CSARHREDEQYF. The CDR3 DNA sequence: TGCAGTGCTAGACACAGGGAGGACGAGCAGTACTTC.

This clonotype was counted many times. V gene TRBV12-3 or TRBV12-4 combines with J gene TRBJ2-3, with TRBD1 matching over 7 bases. The trim removed 7 bases at V and 0 bases at J, leaving 10 bases unmatched. CDR3 length: 16 amino acids. This CDR3 reads CASIEGTVSSTDTQYF. The CDR3, as DNA: TGTGCCAGCATTGAGGGGACAGTTTCTAGCACAGATACGCAGTATTTT.

A note on this clonotype: This clone may be a read error of a much larger clone one base away. The CDR3 DNA is TGTGCCAGCAGTGTGCGGTGGGGCTACAATGAGCAGCTCTTC. Translating it yields CASSVRWGYNEQLF. The chain is built from TRBV2 and TRBJ2-1; possibly TRBD1 for D (5 bases). Per the germline V gene, CDR1 is SNHLY and CDR2 is FYNNEI. The CDR3 runs 14 residues.

This clonotype was seen many times. This chain joins TRBV20-1 and TRBJ2-3; 9 bases agree with TRBD2. Looked up from germline, CDR1 is DFQATT and CDR2 is SNEGSKA (reference sequence). V lost 3 bases and J lost 10; bases outside the gene matches: 14. The length of the CDR3 is 15 residues. The chain's CDR3 is CSASGREGLSLAQYF. CDR3 nucleotides: TGCAGTGCTAGTGGGCGGGAGGGCCTTTCCCTGGCGCAGTATTTT.

This clonotype was recorded many times. The V and J genes are TRBV19 and TRBJ1-4; no clear D. The CDR3 has 15 residues. Germline CDR1 LNHDA, CDR2 SQIVND (reference sequence). Trimming cost V 4 bases and J 4 bases, with 13 bases left between them. CDR3 sequence (DNA): TGTGCCAGTAGTACCCCTGGGAGGGATAATGAAAAACTGTTTTTT. It yields the protein CASSTPGRDNEKLFF.